These 29 T cell receptor beta chains share one sample of origin, sequenced in a study of cytomegalovirus exposure and HLA in healthy donors. Amplification used 60 Vbeta primers and 13 Jbeta primers. Libraries were prepared by immunoSEQ multiplex PCR; TCRdb keeps only in-frame clonotypes and omits some of them. There are around 170,000 clones in the sample; more than 70% occur only once, and approximately 1.6% lies in the top ten. Sequencing was carried out using PBMCs. The receptors shown here come from a girl aged 10-17 years in good health and CMV-seronegative.

J is TRBJ2-1 and V is TRBV2; no clear D gene. This CDR3 is built from 11 residues. Germline V gene data show CDR1 as SNHLY and CDR2 as FYNNEI. Trimming cost V 4 bases and J 6 bases, with 4 bases left between them. The CDR3 DNA reads TGTGCCAGCAGTGCCGGCAATGAGCAGTTCTTC. Amino acids: CASSAGNEQFF. Supplemented by reference TRBV2 and TRBJ2-1, the full variable domain reads EPEVTQTPSHQVTQMGQEVILRCVPISNHLYFYWYRQILGQKVEFLVSFYNNEISEKSEIFDDQFSVERPDGSNFTLKIRSTKLEDSAMYFCASSAGNEQFFGPGTRLTVL.

The genes are TRBV5-1 and TRBJ2-7; no clear D gene. The germline CDR1 and CDR2 sequences are SGHRS and YFSETQ. Trimming shortened V by 3 bases and J by 4 bases, and 14 bases separated the two germline ends. The CDR3 runs to 14 residues. The CDR3 DNA sequence: TGCGCCAGCAGCTCCCGACTTGGGTTGTACGAGCAGTACTTC. Protein product: CASSSRLGLYEQYF.

The chain carries TRBV2 and TRBJ2-2, with TRBD1 as a possible D gene (6 bases). From germline, CDR1 is SNHLY and CDR2 FYNNEI. Deletions cut 5 bases from V and 2 bases from J, with 9 bases between. The CDR3 is 14 residues long. CDR3 DNA sequence: TGTGCCAGCAGTAGGGGACAAAACACCGGGGAGCTGTTTTTT. Translating it yields CASSRGQNTGELFF.

The chain has TRBV11-2 and TRBJ2-4; no clear D. CDR3 size: 13 residues. Germline V gene lookup returns CDR1 SGHAT and CDR2 FQNNGV. Deletions cut 5 bases from V and 6 bases from J, with 11 bases between. The DNA of the CDR3 is TGTGCCAGCAGCCTATCGTCCCTAAACATTCAGTACTTC. Residues: CASSLSSLNIQYF.

The chain links TRBV25-1 to TRBJ2-5; 7 nucleotides agree with TRBD1. TRBJ2-7 matches the DNA end more closely, so the J call is doubtful. Germline V CDR1 and CDR2: MGHDK, SYGVNS. The CDR3 sequence is 13 residues long. CDR3 amino acids: CASRGQSENEQYF. In nucleotides, the CDR3 is TGTGCCAGCAGGGGACAGTCGGAAAACGAGCAGTACTTC.

This CDR3 reads CASSRDSLRDEQYF. Here the CDR3 DNA reads TGTGCCAGCTCAAGGGACAGTCTAAGGGACGAGCAGTACTTC. The chain is built from TRBV18 and TRBJ2-7; the match to TRBD1 covers 7 bases. This CDR3 contains 14 residues. Germline CDR1 is KGHSH and CDR2 is LQKENI. The V gene end was trimmed by 5 bases and the J gene end by 5 bases; junction bases not matched to a gene: 9.

The rearrangement uses TRBV4-1 and TRBJ1-3; D perhaps matches TRBD1 (5 bases). The CDR3 totals 15 residues. Germline V gene lookup returns CDR1 MGHRA and CDR2 YSYEKL. The V gene lost 7 bases and the J gene lost 0 bases, with 13 bases spanning the gap. Here the CDR3 reads CASKPVTGSGNTIYF. The CDR3 nucleotides are TGCGCCAGCAAACCGGTTACAGGCTCTGGAAACACCATATATTTT.

The chain is built from TRBV9 and TRBJ2-2; 10 positions agree with TRBD2. Germline trimming cut 5 bases from V and 7 bases from J; bases unmatched to any gene: 5. The CDR3 length is 14 residues. Germline V gene lookup returns CDR1 SGDLS and CDR2 YYNGEE. CDR3 residues: CASSKRGGIGELFF. CDR3 DNA sequence: TGTGCCAGCAGTAAGCGGGGGGGCATCGGGGAGCTGTTTTTT.

The chain couples TRBV6-1 to TRBJ2-1; 12 nucleotides match TRBD2. The ends lost 11 bases at V and 4 bases at J; junction bases unmatched: 9. This CDR3 comprises 15 residues. CDR1 and CDR2 (germline): MNHNS, SASEGT. The CDR3 region has the DNA TGTGCCTGTTCCGGGACTAGCGGGTTTTACAATGAGCAGTTCTTC. Its protein is CACSGTSGFYNEQFF.

The chain links TRBV18 to TRBJ2-1; the D gene is possibly TRBD1 (5 bases). The CDR3 runs 15 residues. The germline V gene encodes CDR1 KGHSH and CDR2 LQKENI. The germline V and J ends were trimmed by 3 bases and 3 bases, with 12 bases remaining between them. The DNA for the CDR3 is TGTGCCAGCTCACCTTCAATTGACAGCTACAATGAGCAGTTCTTC. It translates to CASSPSIDSYNEQFF.

CDR3 nucleotide sequence: TGTGCCAGCAGTGAGTTGGACTTGACTGAAGCTTTCTTT. Protein: CASSELDLTEAFF. The gene calls are TRBV2 and TRBJ1-1; D ambiguous. V lost 3 bases and J 5 bases, leaving 10 bases between the germline ends. This CDR3 is 13 amino acids long. Germline CDR1 reads SNHLY; CDR2 reads FYNNEI.

V gene TRBV5-4 combines with J gene TRBJ2-7; 8 bases map to TRBD2. The CDR3 contains 16 residues. Unmatched junction bases numbered 9, after V lost 4 bases and J lost 0 bases. Germline V CDR1 and CDR2: SGHNT, YYREEE (reference sequence). CDR3: CASSPGGLPSSYEQYF. Here the CDR3 DNA reads TGTGCCAGCAGCCCGGGGGGGCTTCCGAGCTCCTACGAGCAGTACTTC.

This clone was observed a few times. The chain uses TRBV7-9 and TRBJ1-1; D is perhaps TRBD1 (6 bases). Germline CDR1 and CDR2: SEHNR and FQNEAQ (reference sequence). V lost 3 bases and J lost 11, with 10 bases in between. CDR3 size: 11 residues. CDR3 residues: CASSLDSGAFF. The DNA for the CDR3 is TGTGCCAGCAGCTTGGACAGTGGGGCTTTCTTT.

The chain has TRBV2 and TRBJ2-2; D ambiguous. The germline gives CDR1 SNHLY, CDR2 FYNNEI. The CDR3 contains 13 residues. Trimming cost V 7 bases and J 2 bases, with 8 bases left between them. The DNA for the CDR3 is TGTGCCAGCACTAGAGATAACACCGGGGAGCTGTTTTTT. Its translation: CASTRDNTGELFF.

The chain combines TRBV7-8 with TRBJ2-3; no firm D call. V lost 2 bases and J lost 4, with 10 bases in between. The CDR3 contains 14 residues. Germline V lookup: CDR1 SGHVS, CDR2 FQNEAQ. CDR3 protein: CASSLSLGSDTQYF. CDR3 coding DNA: TGTGCCAGCAGCTTAAGTCTGGGCTCAGATACGCAGTATTTT.

This rearrangement joins TRBV19 to TRBJ1-5; 7 positions match TRBD1. In germline, CDR1 is LNHDA, CDR2 SQIVND (reference sequence). Unmatched junction bases numbered 3, after V lost 3 bases and J lost 4 bases. The CDR3 covers 14 residues. The CDR3 loop is CASSMGQQNQPQHF. The CDR3 bases are TGTGCCAGTAGTATGGGACAGCAGAATCAGCCCCAGCATTTT.

This chain connects TRBV2 to TRBJ1-1; 7 bases line up with TRBD1. Germline V gene lookup returns CDR1 SNHLY and CDR2 FYNNEI. The CDR3 length is 14 residues. With 3 bases clipped from V and 1 base from J, the junction kept 2 bases outside the gene matches. CDR3 residues: CASSESGGNTEAFF. DNA of the CDR3: TGTGCCAGCAGTGAGTCAGGGGGGAACACTGAAGCTTTCTTT.

This chain connects TRBV30 to TRBJ1-5; 9 bases map to TRBD1. J lost 2 bases, V lost 2 bases, and 1 base had no gene match. Germline V CDR1 and CDR2: GTSNPN, SVGIG (reference sequence). This CDR3 region has 14 residues. The CDR3: CAWSRDRGNQPQHF. As DNA, the CDR3 is TGTGCCTGGAGTAGGGACAGGGGCAATCAGCCCCAGCATTTT.

This chain joins TRBV5-6 and TRBJ1-1; 9 bases map to TRBD1. The CDR3 totals 14 residues. The junction had 8 bases not matched to a gene; V was cut back by 5 bases and J by 6 bases. Looked up from germline, CDR1 is SGHDT and CDR2 is YYEEEE. The chain's CDR3 is CASRRTGGASEAFF. The CDR3 bases are TGTGCCAGCAGGCGAACAGGGGGCGCATCTGAAGCTTTCTTT.

The chain combines TRBV29-1 with TRBJ2-7; 7 nucleotides match TRBD1. The ends lost 7 bases at V and 5 bases at J; junction bases unmatched: 23. CDR3 length equals 17 residues. The V gene's germline CDR1 is SQVTM and CDR2 ANQGSEA. The CDR3 region is CSAPGQVRKSGLNEQYF. The CDR3 DNA sequence: TGCAGCGCTCCAGGACAGGTTAGAAAGAGCGGTCTAAACGAGCAGTACTTC.

This chain links TRBV9 with TRBJ1-3, with D perhaps matching TRBD1 (5 bases). Germline V CDR1 and CDR2: SGDLS, YYNGEE. The ends were cut back, 3 bases at V and 1 base at J, with 8 bases in the middle. The CDR3 is 14 residues long. CDR3 amino acids: CASSGQTSGNTIYF. CDR3 sequence (DNA): TGTGCCAGCAGCGGACAGACGTCTGGAAACACCATATATTTT.

The gene calls are TRBV7-9 and TRBJ2-5; possible D gene TRBD1, 5 bases. The CDR3 is 16 residues long. The germline V gene encodes CDR1 SEHNR and CDR2 FQNEAQ (reference sequence). Trimming removed 1 base at V and 2 bases at J, with 14 bases between. CDR3 coding DNA: TGTGCCAGCAGCTTAGAATGGGGCCACGCACAAGAGACCCAGTACTTC. The encoded protein is CASSLEWGHAQETQYF. Combining the CDR3 with reference TRBV7-9 and TRBJ2-5 gives the whole variable domain DTGVSQNPRHKITKRGQNVTFRCDPISEHNRLYWYRQTLGQGPEFLTYFQNEAQLEKSRLLSDRFSAERPKGSFSTLEIQRTEQGDSAMYLCASSLEWGHAQETQYFGPGTRLLVL.

This clone was counted only a few times. This chain joins TRBV4-2 and TRBJ2-6; 8 bases are shared with TRBD2. Losses at the gene ends were 4 bases for V and 1 base for J; bases not matched to a gene: 12. CDR3 length equals 19 residues. Germline loops: CDR1 LGHNA, CDR2 YNFKEQ. The CDR3 sequence: CASSPRSQGLGSGANVLTF. The CDR3 nucleotides read TGTGCCAGCAGCCCCCGGTCTCAGGGACTAGGGTCTGGGGCCAACGTCCTGACTTTC.

The table lists this clone with a few counts. This chain connects TRBV4-1 to TRBJ1-1, with TRBD1 as a possible D gene (5 bases). Germline CDR1 is MGHRA and CDR2 is YSYEKL. The CDR3 loop spans 14 amino acids. V was cut by 4 bases and J by 4 bases, with 13 bases left in between. As DNA, the CDR3 is TGCGCCAGCAGCCCCCTTCGGGGGATCACTGAAGCTTTCTTT. Residues: CASSPLRGITEAFF.

The rearrangement joins TRBV11-2 to TRBJ1-2, with 9 bases aligning to TRBD1. The length of the CDR3 is 17 residues. Germline CDR1 is SGHAT and CDR2 is FQNNGV. V lost 2 bases, J lost 2 bases, and 9 bases stayed unmatched. The CDR3 sequence: CASSLIEGTGSNYGYTF. CDR3 coding DNA: TGTGCCAGCAGCTTAATAGAGGGGACAGGGAGCAACTATGGCTACACCTTC. Full variable domain (rest looked up from reference TRBV11-2 and TRBJ1-2): EAGVAQSPRYKIIEKRQSVAFWCNPISGHATLYWYQQILGQGPKLLIQFQNNGVVDDSQLPKDRFSAERLKGVDSTLKIQPAKLEDSAVYLCASSLIEGTGSNYGYTFGSGTRLTVV.

The chain has TRBV6-5 and TRBJ2-6; no clear D gene. This CDR3 is 16 amino acids long. Germline CDR1 and CDR2: MNHEY and SVGAGI. Trimming stripped 2 bases from V and 0 bases from J, with 8 bases between. The CDR3 DNA sequence: TGTGCCAGCAGTTACCTCTTATTCTCTGGGGCCAACGTCCTGACTTTC. Translated: CASSYLLFSGANVLTF.

V is TRBV2 and J is TRBJ2-2; D is perhaps TRBD1 (5 bases). Trimming took 0 bases from V and 6 from J, leaving 14 bases between them. CDR1 SNHLY and CDR2 FYNNEI come from the germline V gene. The CDR3 is 16 residues long. The CDR3 protein is CASSEALGAGAGELFF. The CDR3 DNA reads as TGTGCCAGCAGTGAAGCGCTTGGGGCCGGAGCCGGGGAGCTGTTTTTT.

The rearrangement joins TRBV7-8 to TRBJ2-7; 8 bases map to TRBD1. The CDR3 is 15 amino acids. J was trimmed by 4 bases and V by 7 bases; bases with no gene match: 12. CDR1 and CDR2 from the germline V gene are SGHVS and FQNEAQ. The DNA of the CDR3 is TGTGCCAGCATCCCCGGCCAGGGGGCAAGATACGAGCAGTACTTC. It is translated as CASIPGQGARYEQYF.

The rearrangement joins TRBV18 to TRBJ2-2, with 7 bases aligning to TRBD1. The germline V gene has CDR1 KGHSH and CDR2 LQKENI. The CDR3 loop spans 14 amino acids. The V gene end was trimmed by 3 bases and the J gene end by 5 bases; junction bases not matched to a gene: 3. Written as DNA, the CDR3 is TGTGCCAGCTCACCCGGGACAGCTACCGGGGAGCTGTTTTTT. It codes for CASSPGTATGELFF.